This T cell receptor beta chain was identified during a study of cytomegalovirus exposure and HLA in healthy donors. Overall study findings and caveats: When analyzed later, a missense DCLRE1C variant was found to be linked to TCR beta V- and J-gene trimming.

The study ran its PCR with 60 Vbeta and 13 Jbeta primers. The protocol was immunoSEQ multiplex PCR, while the TCRdb copy is restricted to in-frame clones and leaves out a portion. This repertoire shows about 130,000 clones, about 70% found once; its top ten account for approximately 7.2%. V shed 6 bases and J shed 3 bases, with 15 bases lying between them. The germline CDR1 and CDR2 sequences are MDHEN and SYDVKM. The CDR3 covers 15 residues. As concerns this clone: As yet, its antigen is unknown.

This chain connects TRBV28 to TRBJ1-5, with D possibly being TRBD1 (6 bases). The TCR sequence derives from a male donor in good health and CMV-seronegative. Sequenced input: PBMCs. The CDR3 sequence is CASRSEGHTNQPQHF. The CDR3 DNA is TGTGCCAGCAGGTCCGAGGGACACACCAATCAGCCCCAGCATTTT.